The present TCR beta chain was sequenced within a study of cytomegalovirus exposure and HLA in healthy donors. General study points: In vitro data verified three CMV-associated chains as specific for CMV antigens. The study flagged fewer than 200 TCR beta chains as cytomegalovirus-associated.

This table comes from immunoSEQ multiplex PCR, and its TCRdb copy is limited to in-frame clones, with some not included. Altogether some 60,000 clones are present, approximately 94% being singletons, with the ten largest covering less than 4.5%. Note on this clone: Its antigen is undetermined.

Germline CDR1 and CDR2: SQVTM and ANQGSEA. Trimming left V 3 bases short and J 0 bases short, with 12 bases between. This CDR3 has 14 residues. The V gene is TRBV29-1, the J gene TRBJ2-7, with D possibly TRBD2 on 5 matching bases. The sequenced sample consisted of PBMCs. The origin of this receptor is a young man in good health and CMV-seropositive. This CDR3 is CSVDNEGGSYEQYF. The CDR3 nucleotides read TGCAGCGTTGATAACGAAGGAGGCTCCTACGAGCAGTACTTC.